This entry features one TCR beta chain sequence. The antigen it recognizes is unknown. No base-level quality is on record; no much larger clone is a single base apart. These data come from a study of cytomegalovirus exposure and HLA in healthy donors (dated by TCRdb to about 2017). Study-level background: In an earlier analysis of roughly 500 of the donors, approximately 260 Gb of sequence data and 117 million unique TCR beta sequences from 150 million to 200 million T cells were reported. All discovery cohort repertoires had been generated using a single sequencing platform. Donor age, sex, ethnicity and CMV serostatus were compiled alongside the repertoire data. The number of typed donors differed by locus: about 620-640 for A, B, C, DRB1 and DQB1; roughly 510 for DQA1; approximately 610 for DPA1; and some 470 for DPB1. In the later analysis, no new phenotypic data were used to find candidate immune exposures; instead, reliance was placed on TCR beta sequences and their occurrence across donors. To study patterns of TCR occurrence, a later analysis re-analyzed previously published TCR beta repertoires from under 750 donors and added high-resolution HLA genotyping. Across about 370 genotyped donors of the cohort, an average of roughly 230,000 unique TCR beta nucleotide sequences per donor were sequenced, and approximately 17% of those sequences were non-productive. Five DR-DQ haplotypes were handled as single units for association and clustering, since linkage in the cohort was strong. The genetic ancestry cluster associated with self-reported Caucasian donors included around four fifths of the roughly 400 genotyped donors. Roughly 300 gigabases of sequencing data and around 80 million unique TCR sequences made up an early release that covered about 640 HLA-typed donors. The study combined high-throughput TCR immunosequencing, statistical association of individual TCRs with disease status, and machine learning to predict cytomegalovirus infection status. Along with the approximately 650-subject first cohort, a separate validation cohort of some 130 different subjects was used. Class I and class II HLA loci were covered by the typing at four-digit resolution. An earlier analysis of 450 to 750 of the donors used high-throughput TCR beta sequencing to judge whether each TCR beta V gene segment behaved as functional or pseudogenic. The T cell repertoires of some 670 subjects were profiled by immunosequencing and related to cytomegalovirus serostatus. In a later genetic analysis, genome-wide SNP genotypes for about 55% of the roughly 670 donors were used, and that subset was treated as a discovery cohort. The aim of the study was to test whether cataloging public T cell receptors could identify signatures of past pathogen exposure. Paper-wide results and their limitations: Linkage disequilibrium might explain the correlated functional status among segregating V segments, but an unknown experimental factor could not be ruled out. It was suggested by the authors that the approach could potentially be generalized to other disease states and immunological phenotypes. The sequencing pipeline was judged likely to have produced a cluster of highly shared sequence variants as a technical artifact. This cohort had only TCR beta chains sequenced, and the lack of alpha or paired-chain data limited which features could be detected. A further reported finding was that TCR beta sequences accurately predicted the HLA-A and HLA-B alleles for most subjects in the first cohort. In vitro tests confirmed that a few of the cytomegalovirus-associated TCR beta chains recognize cytomegalovirus antigens. About 15 rarely observed V segments, including chromosome 9 orphons, were excluded from the earlier analysis of several hundred of the donors because counts were too low. A later genetic analysis reported fewer N-insertions in productive TCRs among donors in an Asian-associated ancestry cluster than the approximately 670-donor mean. In a later genetic analysis, a missense DCLRE1C variant was associated with V-gene and J-gene trimming of TCR beta chains, and the association was replicated in an independent cohort. According to a later analysis, most CMV-associated TCR beta chains appeared to be HLA-restricted, and the HLA associations seemed to be driven largely by CMV exposure. The only immune exposure information available for the cohort was CMV serostatus. Strong co-occurrence of HLA alleles, especially DR and DQ, made assigning TCR associations to individual alleles difficult. The classifier was reported to diagnose cytomegalovirus status with high specificity and sensitivity in both the original cohort and the validation cohort. While some public TCRs were present in many individuals, most TCR sequences turned up only very rarely across donors. HLA typing was unavailable for some donors at each locus, so association tests used only the typed subset. The 87-base-pair reads could not distinguish some IMGT-functional V segments, including TRBV6-2 and TRBV6-3, so those segments were excluded. Several of the top co-occurrence clusters appeared to be linked to parvovirus B19, influenza, CMV and Epstein-Barr virus, according to a later analysis. In a later analysis, the rate of TCR association differed among HLA loci, with DRB1 alleles having the most associated TCRs and HLA-C alleles having the fewest. Specific HLA alleles were associated with 15,000 to 20,000 TCR beta sequences at a false discovery rate of 0.05 in a later analysis. In a later analysis, HLA-associated TCR beta chains showed more clonal expansion and lower generation probabilities than non-associated chains that were equally common. In an earlier analysis of 450 to 750 of the donors, most TCR beta V segments appeared in productive rearrangements about 87% or about 30% of the time, broadly matching IMGT annotations. Sequencing depth was assumed to be roughly uniform across donors in the presence/absence analyses, though that assumption may not hold. In the study, approximately 150 TCR beta chains were listed as associated with cytomegalovirus.

The cohort consisted of 666 healthy bone marrow donors. Cohort members were all nominally healthy when sampled, although unrecorded immune exposures were likely present. The donor was CMV seronegative and belonged to the group of around 350 seronegative cohort members. A peripheral blood sample was provided by each donor, and peripheral blood mononuclear cells were used for TCR beta sequencing. Genomic DNA was extracted from the blood cell samples with the Qiagen DNeasy Blood Extraction Kit. Measured from the cysteine to the phenylalanine, the CDR3 is 16 residues long. Of all the DNA, just the CDR3 is kept, 48 bases in frame from base 1. V and J are truncated by 2 bases and 5 bases respectively, leaving an intervening sequence of 17 bases. CDR1 and CDR2, looked up from the germline V gene, are SGHAT and FQNNGV. The library was built by means of the immunoSEQ multiplex PCR assay. For the multiplex PCR, a mixture combining 60 forward primers for TCR Vbeta segments and 13 reverse primers for TCR Jbeta segments was used. The CDR3 region of rearranged TCR beta genes was amplified from genomic DNA by a multiplex PCR assay. On the Illumina HiSeq System, the amplified TCR beta libraries were sequenced as 87-base-pair reads. In the authors' own workflow: A later analysis counted about 76 million unique TCR beta chains across the 650 to 700 repertoires, and 9.5 million to 11 million of these chains were shared by at least two donors. Raw reads were error-corrected and collapsed into unique sequences by a nearest-neighbor algorithm in which closely related sequences were merged to remove PCR and sequencing errors. V, D and J gene segments were assigned by aligning CDR3 sequences to IMGT reference sequences. For a sequence to be retained, at least a six-nucleotide match to both a V gene segment and a J gene segment was required. A rearrangement was called productive if the CDR3 had no stop codons and remained in frame with V and J, and every other rearrangement was called non-productive. CDR3 was defined by IMGT convention, running from the second conserved V-encoded cysteine to the conserved J-encoded phenylalanine. The earlier analysis of some 600 of the donors excluded sequences that lacked an unambiguous match to a single V gene segment. An earlier analysis of approximately 590 of the donors called V segments functional above 56.7% productive rearrangements and segregating when the between-donor standard deviation exceeded 5%. To diagnose cytomegalovirus status from the catalog of TCR beta chain sequences, a statistical classification framework was built. V and J gene assignment, in a later analysis, came from comparing TCR nucleotide sequences with IMGT/GENE-DB human TR gene sequences. Using the TCRdist pipeline, a later analysis assigned CDR3 sequences along with most-parsimonious VDJ recombination scenarios. In a later analysis, every TCR beta chain was defined by the combination of its CDR3 amino acid sequence and its V-gene family, and reads without a unique V-gene family were dropped. A later analysis removed over 500 highly shared, low-generation-probability nucleotide sequences to deal with suspected cross-contamination and a sequencing artifact. In a later analysis, a clonal expansion index for each public chain was calculated from normalized within-repertoire ranks of inferred template counts. Generation probabilities in a later analysis came from a VDJ recombination model fitted to out-of-frame rearrangements, and those results were checked against IGoR. A later analysis scored TCR-TCR, TCR-HLA and TCR-CMV co-occurrence with hypergeometric tests, applying a repertoire-size bias correction to TCR pairs. To estimate false discovery rates, a later analysis permuted the HLA or CMV assignments 20 times. A later analysis grouped co-occurring TCRs with DBSCAN, adding TCRdist sequence similarity when clustering within HLA-allele-positive subsets. For co-occurrence clustering, repertoires with fewer than 30,000 or more than 120,000 public chains were excluded, along with roughly 5 repertoires with anomalous nucleotide sharing. TCRdb holds this immuneACCESS table with in-frame rearrangements only. Some clones are missing; in checked studies, unresolved V genes explain under half, and the rest has no known cause. D and trimming come from the DNA, and the V and J calls and clone size come from that table. The sample includes about 210,000 clones, with roughly 85% observed a single time. 1.5% to 2% of the sample goes to the ten largest clones.

The receptor chain draws on TRBV11-2 and TRBJ2-3; TRBD2 might be the D gene, on 6 matching bases. The clonotype was recovered from a male donor in good health and CMV-seronegative. The sequenced sample was PBMCs. The base sequence is TGTGCCAGCAGCTTATTAAGGCGGGGAAGGGAAGATACGCAGTATTTT. Its protein product is CASSLLRRGREDTQYF. Supplemented by the reference TRBV11-2 and TRBJ2-3 proteins around the CDR3, the complete variable domain is EAGVAQSPRYKIIEKRQSVAFWCNPISGHATLYWYQQILGQGPKLLIQFQNNGVVDDSQLPKDRFSAERLKGVDSTLKIQPAKLEDSAVYLCASSLLRRGREDTQYFGPGTRLTVL.